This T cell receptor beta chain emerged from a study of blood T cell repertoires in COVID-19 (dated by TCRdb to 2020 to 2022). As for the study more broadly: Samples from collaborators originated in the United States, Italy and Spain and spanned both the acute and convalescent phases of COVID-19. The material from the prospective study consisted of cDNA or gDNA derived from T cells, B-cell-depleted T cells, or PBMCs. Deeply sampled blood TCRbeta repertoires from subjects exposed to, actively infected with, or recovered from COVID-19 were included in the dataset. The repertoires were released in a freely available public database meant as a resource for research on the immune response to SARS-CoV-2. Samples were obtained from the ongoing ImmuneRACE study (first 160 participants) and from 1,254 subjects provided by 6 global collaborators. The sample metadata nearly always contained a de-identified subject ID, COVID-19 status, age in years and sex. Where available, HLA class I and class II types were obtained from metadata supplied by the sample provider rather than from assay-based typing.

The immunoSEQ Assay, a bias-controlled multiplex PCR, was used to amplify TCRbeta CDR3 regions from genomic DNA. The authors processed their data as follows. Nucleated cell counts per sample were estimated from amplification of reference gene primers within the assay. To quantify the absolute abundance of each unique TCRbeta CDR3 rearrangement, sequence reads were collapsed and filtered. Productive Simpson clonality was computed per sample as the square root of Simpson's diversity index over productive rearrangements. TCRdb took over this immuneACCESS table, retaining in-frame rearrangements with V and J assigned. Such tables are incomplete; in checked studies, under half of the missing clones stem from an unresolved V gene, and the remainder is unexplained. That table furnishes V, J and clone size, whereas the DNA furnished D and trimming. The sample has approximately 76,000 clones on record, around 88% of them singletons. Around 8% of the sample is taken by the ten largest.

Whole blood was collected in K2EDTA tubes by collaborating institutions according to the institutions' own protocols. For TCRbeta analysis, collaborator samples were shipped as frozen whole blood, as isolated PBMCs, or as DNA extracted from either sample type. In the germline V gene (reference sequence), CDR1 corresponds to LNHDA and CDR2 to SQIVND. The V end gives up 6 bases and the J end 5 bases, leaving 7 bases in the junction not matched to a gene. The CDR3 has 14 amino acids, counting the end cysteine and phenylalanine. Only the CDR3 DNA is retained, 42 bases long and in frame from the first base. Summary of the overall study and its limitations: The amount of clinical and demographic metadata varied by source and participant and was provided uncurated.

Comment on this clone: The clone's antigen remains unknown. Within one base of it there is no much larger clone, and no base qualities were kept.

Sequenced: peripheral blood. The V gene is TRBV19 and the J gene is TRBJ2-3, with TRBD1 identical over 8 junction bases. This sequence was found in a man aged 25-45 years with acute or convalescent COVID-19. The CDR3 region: CASRPGQGKDTQYF. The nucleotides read TGTGCCAGTAGACCCGGACAGGGAAAAGATACGCAGTATTTT.